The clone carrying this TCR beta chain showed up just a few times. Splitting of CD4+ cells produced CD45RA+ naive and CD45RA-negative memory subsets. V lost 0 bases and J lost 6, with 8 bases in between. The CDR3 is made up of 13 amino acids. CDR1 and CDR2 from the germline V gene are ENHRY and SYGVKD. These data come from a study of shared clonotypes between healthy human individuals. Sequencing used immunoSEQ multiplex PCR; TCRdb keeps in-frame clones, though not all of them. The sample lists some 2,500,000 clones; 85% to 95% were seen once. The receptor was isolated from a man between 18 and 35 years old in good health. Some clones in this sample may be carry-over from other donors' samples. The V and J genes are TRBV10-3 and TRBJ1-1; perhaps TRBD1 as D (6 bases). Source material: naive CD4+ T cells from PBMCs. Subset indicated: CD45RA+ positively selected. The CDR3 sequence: CAISESHRAEAFF. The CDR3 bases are TGTGCCATCAGTGAGTCCCACAGGGCTGAAGCTTTCTTT.